The 15 T cell receptor beta chains below come from one sample, sequenced in a study of blood T cell repertoires in COVID-19. This table comes from immunoSEQ multiplex PCR, and its TCRdb copy is limited to in-frame clones, with some not included. The sample holds under 150,000 clones; 85% are singletons and the top ten take less than 15%. The sequenced sample was peripheral blood. All receptors come from a human donor in a cohort sampled during active COVID-19.

The chain links TRBV6-2 or TRBV6-3 to TRBJ2-3; 8 bases align to TRBD1. Germline V gene data show CDR1 as MNHEY and CDR2 as SVGEGT. With 5 bases clipped from V and 6 bases from J, the junction kept 13 bases outside the gene matches. This CDR3 contains 16 residues. The DNA of the CDR3 is TGTGCCAGCAGTCGAAAGACAGGGGTAGTCGTCGATACGCAGTATTTT. Residues: CASSRKTGVVVDTQYF.

The chain recombines TRBV6-2 or TRBV6-3 with TRBJ2-1; D is ambiguous. In germline, CDR1 is MNHEY, CDR2 SVGEGT. Trimming stripped 2 bases from V and 10 bases from J, with 12 bases between. The CDR3 consists of 13 residues. This CDR3 is CASSYDTLWEQFF. As DNA, the CDR3 is TGTGCCAGCAGTTACGACACGCTTTGGGAGCAGTTCTTC.

The gene calls are TRBV12-3 or TRBV12-4 and TRBJ1-6, with D unresolved. The V end was cut by 6 bases, the J end by 10 bases, with 13 bases between. The CDR3 has 13 amino acids. CDR3 in amino acids: CASRERLGSPLHF. The CDR3 DNA reads TGTGCCAGCAGGGAAAGGCTCGGGTCACCCCTCCACTTT.

The chain combines TRBV11-2 with TRBJ1-1; D perhaps matches TRBD1 (6 bases). CDR1 and CDR2 from the germline V gene are SGHAT and FQNNGV. There are 13 residues in the CDR3. V lost 5 bases and J 3 bases, leaving 10 bases between the germline ends. The CDR3 spells CASSGQFHTEAFF. The CDR3 DNA reads TGTGCCAGCAGCGGACAGTTCCACACTGAAGCTTTCTTT.

V gene TRBV2 combines with J gene TRBJ1-5; D ambiguous. Germline CDR1 reads SNHLY; CDR2 reads FYNNEI. The CDR3 totals 13 residues. Trimming took 3 bases from V and 3 from J, leaving 6 bases between them. CDR3 loop: CASSDNFNQPQHF. CDR3 DNA: TGTGCCAGCAGTGACAACTTCAATCAGCCCCAGCATTTT.

The J gene is TRBJ2-7, the V gene TRBV7-6; 8 nucleotides align to TRBD1. Trimming took 7 bases from V and 4 from J; bases not matched to a gene: 15. CDR3 length equals 16 residues. Per the germline V gene, CDR1 is SGHVS and CDR2 is FNYEAQ. CDR3 in amino acids: CASTPNQGARGYEQYF. The CDR3 nucleotides read TGTGCCAGCACCCCCAATCAGGGGGCGCGAGGGTACGAGCAGTACTTC.

The J gene is TRBJ1-2, the V gene TRBV6-5; D might be TRBD1 (6 bases). CDR1 and CDR2 from the germline V gene are MNHEY and SVGAGI. V was trimmed by 4 bases and J by 6 bases, leaving 9 bases between them. The CDR3 is 12 residues long. CDR3 residues: CASSFGGHGYTF. The CDR3 DNA reads TGTGCCAGCAGTTTCGGGGGGCATGGCTACACCTTC.

The rearrangement joins TRBV20-1 to TRBJ1-1; 7 bases are shared with TRBD1. This CDR3 comprises 13 residues. The germline gives CDR1 DFQATT, CDR2 SNEGSKA (reference sequence). The ends lost 3 bases at V and 0 bases at J; junction bases unmatched: 1. The CDR3 nucleotides read TGCAGTGCTAGTGACAGGGTGAACACTGAAGCTTTCTTT. This codes for CSASDRVNTEAFF.

The genes are TRBV2 and TRBJ2-3; D perhaps matches TRBD2 (5 bases). Germline V gene data show CDR1 as SNHLY and CDR2 as FYNNEI. Trimming removed 1 base at V and 5 bases at J, with 7 bases between. The CDR3 is made up of 13 amino acids. The CDR3 DNA sequence: TGTGCCAGCAGTGAAGAGGAGGTAGATACGCAGTATTTT. Translation gives CASSEEEVDTQYF.

V and J are TRBV19 and TRBJ1-6, with 8 bases that match TRBD1. Trimming took 5 bases from V and 7 from J; bases not matched to a gene: 7. The CDR3 is 15 amino acids. The germline gives CDR1 LNHDA, CDR2 SQIVND (reference sequence). CDR3 region: CASSSLQGENSPLHF. The CDR3 DNA sequence: TGTGCCAGTAGTTCCCTACAGGGGGAGAATTCACCCCTCCACTTT.

This chain links TRBV15 with TRBJ2-1; 8 bases match TRBD1. From germline, CDR1 is LNHNV and CDR2 YYDKDF (reference sequence). The CDR3 runs to 13 residues. Losses at the gene ends were 4 bases for V and 9 bases for J; bases not matched to a gene: 5. CDR3 sequence: CATSMLTGGEQFF. The CDR3 coding sequence is TGTGCCACCAGCATGCTAACAGGGGGTGAGCAGTTCTTC.

This sequence joins TRBV4-1 and TRBJ2-5; the D is unclear. Trimming shortened V by 1 base and J by 1 base, and 7 bases separated the two germline ends. CDR1 is MGHRA and CDR2 is YSYEKL in the germline V gene. The CDR3 runs to 14 residues. In DNA, the CDR3 is TGCGCCAGCAGCCAAGCCACTACCCAAGAGACCCAGTACTTC. This encodes CASSQATTQETQYF.

The J gene is TRBJ2-6, the V gene TRBV7-9, with a tentative D call TRBD1 (6 bases). V was cut by 5 bases and J by 1 base, with 9 bases left in between. The CDR3 has 15 amino acids. Germline assignment: CDR1 SEHNR and CDR2 FQNEAQ (reference sequence). In DNA form, the CDR3 reads TGTGCCAGCAGCATACAGGGTTCTGGGGCCAACGTCCTGACTTTC. Amino acids: CASSIQGSGANVLTF.

The chain links TRBV9 to TRBJ2-1; possible D gene TRBD2, 6 bases. V lost 0 bases and J 2 bases, leaving 12 bases between the germline ends. Germline CDR1 is SGDLS and CDR2 is YYNGEE. CDR3 length equals 16 residues. In nucleotides, the CDR3 is TGTGCCAGCAGCGTAGTCGGGGGTGGTCCCTACAATGAGCAGTTCTTC. Translation gives CASSVVGGGPYNEQFF.

Concerning this clone: This sample includes further DNA sequences coding for the same CDR3. This rearrangement joins TRBV5-6 to TRBJ1-5, with TRBD1 matching 7 bases. The germline V gene encodes CDR1 SGHDT and CDR2 YYEEEE. There are 13 residues in the CDR3. The trim removed 0 bases at V and 6 bases at J, leaving 0 bases unmatched. CDR3 protein: CASSLDRGQPQHF. The CDR3 DNA follows: TGTGCCAGCAGCTTGGACAGGGGTCAGCCCCAGCATTTT.